This TCR beta chain comes out of a study of read filtering for tumor transcriptome and immune sequencing. Every patient had bone marrow sampled while the disease was active. This CDR3 region has 12 residues. The V end lost 8 bases, the J end lost 2 bases, and 9 bases lay between the germline ends. Per germline, CDR1 MDHEN and CDR2 SYDVKM. General observations from the study: Single-read clonotypes: about 81.9% of IR-seq clonotypes (approximately 4% of reads), 74.6% of RNA-seq clonotypes (nearly 45% of reads). The sorted CD138-negative fraction was a mixed bone marrow immune population, not purified T cells.

This clonotype came up many times. Its target is not known. This library used around 400 ng RNA and molecular barcoded adaptors spanning alpha/delta and beta/gamma chains. MiXCR, run by TCRdb on the reads, gives a single entry per CDR3 protein. The repertoire has fewer than 30,000 distinct CDR3 sequences, less than 25% of them found once; the top ten carry around 47%. This TCR came from a donor aged 40 or over with multiple myeloma. The specimen sequenced was a population of CD138-negative cells sorted from bone marrow. The chain joins TRBV28 to TRBJ1-2; D is uncertain. The CDR3 region is CASVMDNYGYTF. The CDR3 coding sequence is TGTGCCAGCGTAATGGACAACTATGGCTACACCTTC.